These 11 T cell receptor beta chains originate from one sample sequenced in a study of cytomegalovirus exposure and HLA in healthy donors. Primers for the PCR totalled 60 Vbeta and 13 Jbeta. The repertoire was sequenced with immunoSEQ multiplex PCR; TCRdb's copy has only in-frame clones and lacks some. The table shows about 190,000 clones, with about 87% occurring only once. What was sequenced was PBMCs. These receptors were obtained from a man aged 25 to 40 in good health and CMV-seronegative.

CDR3 nucleotides: TGTGCCAGTAACAACAGGAACACCGGGGAGCTGTTTTTT. This encodes CASNNRNTGELFF. The chain uses TRBV6-1 and TRBJ2-2, with no clear D. The CDR3 is made up of 13 amino acids. Trimming took 9 bases from V and 1 from J, leaving 9 bases between them. CDR1 and CDR2 from the germline V gene are MNHNS and SASEGT.

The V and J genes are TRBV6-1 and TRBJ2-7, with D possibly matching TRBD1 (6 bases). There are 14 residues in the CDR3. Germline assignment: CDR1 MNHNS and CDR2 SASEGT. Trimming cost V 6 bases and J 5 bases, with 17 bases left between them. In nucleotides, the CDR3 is TGTGCCAGCAGAGGGGGAGTTTCTCGGCACGAGCAGTACTTC. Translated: CASRGGVSRHEQYF.

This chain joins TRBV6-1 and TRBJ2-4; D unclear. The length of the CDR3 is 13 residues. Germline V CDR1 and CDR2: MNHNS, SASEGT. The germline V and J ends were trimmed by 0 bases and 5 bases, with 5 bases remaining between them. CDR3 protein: CASSEAAENIQYF. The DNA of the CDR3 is TGTGCCAGCAGTGAAGCGGCAGAAAACATTCAGTACTTC.

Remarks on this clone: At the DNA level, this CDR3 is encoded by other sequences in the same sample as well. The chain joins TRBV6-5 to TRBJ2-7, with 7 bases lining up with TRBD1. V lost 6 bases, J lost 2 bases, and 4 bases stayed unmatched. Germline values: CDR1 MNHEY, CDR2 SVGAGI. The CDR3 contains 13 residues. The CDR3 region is CASSRDRTYEQYF. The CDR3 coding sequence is TGTGCCAGCAGCCGGGACAGAACCTACGAGCAGTACTTC.

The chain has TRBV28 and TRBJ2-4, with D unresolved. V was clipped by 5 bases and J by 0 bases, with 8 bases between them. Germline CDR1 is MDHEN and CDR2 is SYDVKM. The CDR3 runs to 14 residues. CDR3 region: CASSARLAKNIQYF. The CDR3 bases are TGTGCCAGCAGTGCTAGACTAGCCAAAAACATTCAGTACTTC.

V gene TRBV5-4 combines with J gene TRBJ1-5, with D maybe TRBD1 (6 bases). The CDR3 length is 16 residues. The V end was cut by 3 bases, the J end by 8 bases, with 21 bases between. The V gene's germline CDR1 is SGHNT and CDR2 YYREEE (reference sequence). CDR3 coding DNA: TGTGCCAGCAGCTCCTTTGGACAGCGCCTCCCAAAGCCCCAGCATTTT. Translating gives CASSSFGQRLPKPQHF. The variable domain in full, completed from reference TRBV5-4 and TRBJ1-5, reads ETGVTQSPTHLIKTRGQQVTLRCSSQSGHNTVSWYQQALGQGPQFIFQYYREEENGRGNFPPRFSGLQFPNYSSELNVNALELDDSALYLCASSSFGQRLPKPQHFGDGTRLSIL.

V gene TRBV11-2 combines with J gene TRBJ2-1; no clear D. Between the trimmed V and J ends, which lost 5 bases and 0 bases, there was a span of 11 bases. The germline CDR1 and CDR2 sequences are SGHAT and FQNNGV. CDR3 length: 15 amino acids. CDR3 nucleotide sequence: TGTGCCAGCAGCCTTAGTGAGAGCTCCTACAATGAGCAGTTCTTC. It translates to CASSLSESSYNEQFF.

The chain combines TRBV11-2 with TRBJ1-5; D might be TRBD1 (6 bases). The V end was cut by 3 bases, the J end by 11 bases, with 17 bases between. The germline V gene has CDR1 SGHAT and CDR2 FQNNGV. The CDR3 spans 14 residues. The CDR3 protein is CASSLGRGAVAQHF. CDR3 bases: TGTGCCAGCAGCTTGGGGAGGGGGGCGGTGGCCCAGCATTTT.

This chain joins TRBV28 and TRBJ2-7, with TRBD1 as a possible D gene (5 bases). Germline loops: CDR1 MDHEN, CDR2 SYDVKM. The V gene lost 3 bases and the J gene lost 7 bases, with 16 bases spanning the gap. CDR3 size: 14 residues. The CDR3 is CASSFLLQGGEQYF. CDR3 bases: TGTGCCAGCAGTTTCCTCCTCCAGGGTGGAGAGCAGTACTTC. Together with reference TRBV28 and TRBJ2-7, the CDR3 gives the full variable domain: DVKVTQSSRYLVKRTGEKVFLECVQDMDHENMFWYRQDPGLGLRLIYFSYDVKMKEKGDIPEGYSVSREKKERFSLILESASTNQTSMYLCASSFLLQGGEQYFGPGTRLTVT.

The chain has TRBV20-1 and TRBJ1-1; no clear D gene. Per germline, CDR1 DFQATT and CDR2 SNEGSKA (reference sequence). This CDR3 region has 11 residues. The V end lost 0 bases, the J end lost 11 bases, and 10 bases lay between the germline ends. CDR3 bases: TGCAGTGCTAGAGAGGAGTTTGGGGCTTTCTTT. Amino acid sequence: CSAREEFGAFF.

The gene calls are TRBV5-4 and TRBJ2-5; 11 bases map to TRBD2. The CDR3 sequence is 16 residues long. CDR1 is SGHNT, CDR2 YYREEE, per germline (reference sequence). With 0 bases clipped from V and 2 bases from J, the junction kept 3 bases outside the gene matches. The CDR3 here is CASSLAGTSGQETQYF. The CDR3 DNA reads TGTGCCAGCAGCTTGGCCGGGACTAGCGGTCAAGAGACCCAGTACTTC.